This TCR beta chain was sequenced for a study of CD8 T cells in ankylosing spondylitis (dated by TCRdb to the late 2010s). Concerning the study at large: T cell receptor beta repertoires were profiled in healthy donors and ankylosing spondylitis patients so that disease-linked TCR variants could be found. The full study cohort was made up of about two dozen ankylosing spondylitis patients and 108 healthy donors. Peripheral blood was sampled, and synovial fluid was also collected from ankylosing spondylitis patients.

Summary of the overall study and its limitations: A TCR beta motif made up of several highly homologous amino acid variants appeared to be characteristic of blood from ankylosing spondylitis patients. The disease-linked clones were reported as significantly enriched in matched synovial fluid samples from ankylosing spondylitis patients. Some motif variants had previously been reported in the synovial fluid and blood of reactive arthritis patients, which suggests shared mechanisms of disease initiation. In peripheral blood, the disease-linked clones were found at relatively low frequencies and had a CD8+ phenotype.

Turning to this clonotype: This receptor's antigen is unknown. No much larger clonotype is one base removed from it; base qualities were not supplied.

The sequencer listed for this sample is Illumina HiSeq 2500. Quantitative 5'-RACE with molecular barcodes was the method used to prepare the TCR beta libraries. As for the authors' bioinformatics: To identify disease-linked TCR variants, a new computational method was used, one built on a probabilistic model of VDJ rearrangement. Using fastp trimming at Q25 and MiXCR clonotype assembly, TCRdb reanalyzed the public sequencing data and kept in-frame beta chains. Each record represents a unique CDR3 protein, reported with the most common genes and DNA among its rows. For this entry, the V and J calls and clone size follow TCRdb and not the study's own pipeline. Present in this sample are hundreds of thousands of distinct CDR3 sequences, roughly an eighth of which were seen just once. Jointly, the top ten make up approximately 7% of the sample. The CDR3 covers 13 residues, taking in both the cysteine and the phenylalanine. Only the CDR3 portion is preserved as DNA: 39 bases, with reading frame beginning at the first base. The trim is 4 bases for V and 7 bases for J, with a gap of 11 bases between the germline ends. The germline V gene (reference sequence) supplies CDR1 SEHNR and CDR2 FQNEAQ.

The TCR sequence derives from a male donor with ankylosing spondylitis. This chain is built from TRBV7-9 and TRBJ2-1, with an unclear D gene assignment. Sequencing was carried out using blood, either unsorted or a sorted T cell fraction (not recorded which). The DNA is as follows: TGTGCCAGCAGCTCCCTCCTGGTGAATGAGCAGTTCTTC. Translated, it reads CASSSLLVNEQFF. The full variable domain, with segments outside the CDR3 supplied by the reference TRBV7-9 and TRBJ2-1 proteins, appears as DTGVSQNPRHKITKRGQNVTFRCDPISEHNRLYWYRQTLGQGPEFLTYFQNEAQLEKSRLLSDRFSAERPKGSFSTLEIQRTEQGDSAMYLCASSSLLVNEQFFGPGTRLTVL.